This T cell receptor beta chain came from a study of cytomegalovirus exposure and HLA in healthy donors. The data were produced by immunoSEQ multiplex PCR, yet TCRdb's version contains in-frame clones alone and is incomplete. The sample shows more than 95,000 clones, about 87% of them seen only once. CDR1 MGHRA and CDR2 YSYEKL come from the germline V gene. The CDR3 is 17 residues long. Trimming left V 4 bases short and J 3 bases short, with 19 bases between. The chain joins TRBV4-1 to TRBJ2-1, with a possible D match to TRBD1 (5 bases). This TCR was recovered from a woman between 18 and 30 years old in good health and CMV-seronegative. The source material was PBMCs. CDR3 nucleotide sequence: TGCGCCAGCAGCCCCGTCTATTCTAGAGACAGCTACAATGAGCAGTTCTTC. Amino acids: CASSPVYSRDSYNEQFF.